This TCR beta chain is from a study of blood T cell repertoires in COVID-19. Trimming took 2 bases from V and 6 from J, leaving 13 bases between them. Per germline, CDR1 SEHNR and CDR2 FQNEAQ (reference sequence). The CDR3 runs to 15 residues. Per the study methods: Reference gene primers were amplified, and this amplification served to estimate nucleated cell counts. TCRdb keeps only in-frame clones here, not all; method: immunoSEQ multiplex PCR. Clone size and V and J calls were adopted from that table, with D and trimming inferred from the DNA. The sample contains about 110,000 clones, approximately 87% of which appear only once.

The V gene is TRBV7-9, the J gene TRBJ1-4, with D possibly being TRBD1 (5 bases). This sequence was found in an older woman with acute or convalescent COVID-19. Material for sequencing was peripheral blood. The CDR3 sequence is CASSLTRGEYEKLFF. In nucleotides, the CDR3 is TGTGCCAGCAGCTTAACGCGGGGCGAATATGAAAAACTGTTTTTT.